What follows are 4 T cell receptor beta chains derived from one specimen sequenced in a study of long-term antiretroviral therapy in people with HIV (dated by TCRdb to between 2022 and 2023). The immunoSEQ hsTCRB v3.0 assay was used at survey level resolution for TRB variable region sequencing. This immuneACCESS table, as held by TCRdb, lists in-frame sequences with V and J called but not all clones. Of the missing ones, under half trace to an unresolved V gene in checked studies; the others have no known cause. Present in this sample are tens of thousands of clones, around 93% of which were seen just once. Jointly, the top ten make up less than 3% of the sample. The sample here was unsorted PBMCs, taken 7.4 years after starting antiretroviral therapy. The receptor source for this set is a man between 45 and 60 years old with HIV.

The chain is built from TRBV6-4 and TRBJ2-3; 12 nucleotides align to TRBD2. In germline, CDR1 is MRHNA, CDR2 SNTAGT. The CDR3 length is 14 residues. V shed 5 bases, J shed 5 bases, and the junction held 2 bases outside the gene matches. The DNA of the CDR3 is TGTGCCAGCAGTACTAGCGGGGGGCTAGATACGCAGTATTTT. This sequence encodes CASSTSGGLDTQYF.

V and J are TRBV11-2 and TRBJ2-1; D tentatively fits TRBD1 or TRBD2 (6 bases each). Deletions cut 1 base from V and 6 bases from J, with 13 bases between. Germline assignment: CDR1 SGHAT and CDR2 FQNNGV. The CDR3 is 15 residues long. The DNA for the CDR3 is TGTGCCAGCAGCTTAGCGGGGGCGTCCCGCAATGAGCAGTTCTTC. The encoded protein is CASSLAGASRNEQFF.

The chain uses TRBV4-1 and TRBJ2-7, with 7 bases identical to TRBD1. The CDR3 loop spans 17 amino acids. CDR1 is MGHRA, CDR2 YSYEKL, per germline. V shed 1 base and J 0 bases; nucleotides not matched to a gene: 9. CDR3 residues: CASSQGTGTAFSYEQYF. Here the CDR3 DNA reads TGCGCCAGCAGCCAAGGGACCGGGACAGCCTTCTCCTACGAGCAGTACTTC.

The chain uses TRBV27 and TRBJ2-7; TRBD1 aligns across 9 bases. Trimming removed 4 bases from V and 5 bases from J; junction bases left unmatched: 6. CDR3 length: 14 residues. The germline V gene encodes CDR1 MNHEY and CDR2 SMNVEV (reference sequence). DNA for the CDR3: TGTGCCAGCAGTTCCGGACAGGGGTTACACGAGCAGTACTTC. This codes for CASSSGQGLHEQYF.